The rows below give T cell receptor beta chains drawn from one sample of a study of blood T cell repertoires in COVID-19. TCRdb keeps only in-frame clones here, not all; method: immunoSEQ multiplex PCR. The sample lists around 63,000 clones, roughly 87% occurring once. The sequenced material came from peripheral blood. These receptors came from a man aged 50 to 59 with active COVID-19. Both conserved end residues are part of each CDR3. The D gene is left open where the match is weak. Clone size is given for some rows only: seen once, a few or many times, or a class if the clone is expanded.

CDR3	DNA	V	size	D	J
CASSLEGRREDQPQHF	TGTGCCAGCAGCTTGGAGGGCCGCAGGGAAGATCAGCCCCAGCATTTT	TRBV5-7	few	-	TRBJ1-5
CASSLLPSTEAFF	TGTGCCAGCAGCTTACTCCCCTCTACTGAAGCTTTCTTT	TRBV11-3	few	-	TRBJ1-1
CASSEPGEGYGYTF	TGTGCCAGCAGTGAACCCGGGGAAGGCTATGGCTACACCTTC	TRBV6-1	-	-	TRBJ1-2
CATSDFRDGYTF	TGTGCCACCAGTGATTTCAGGGATGGCTACACCTTC	TRBV24-1	-	-	TRBJ1-2
CASSLGGLGNSPLHF	TGCGCCAGCAGCTTGGGGGGGCTGGGGAATTCACCCCTCCACTTT	TRBV5-1	-	-	TRBJ1-6
CASSDARVNTIYF	TGTGCCAGCAGTGACGCCAGGGTGAACACCATATATTTT	TRBV2	-	-	TRBJ1-3
CASGLFGANVLTF	TGTGCCAGCGGACTTTTTGGGGCCAACGTCCTGACTTTC	TRBV7-9	-	-	TRBJ2-6
CASSERGQGYTF	TGTGCCAGCTCAGAAAGGGGGCAGGGCTACACCTTC	TRBV18	-	TRBD1	TRBJ1-2
CASSYGTSGGSYEQYF	TGTGCCAGCAGTTACGGGACTAGCGGGGGTTCCTACGAGCAGTACTTC	TRBV6-2/TRBV6-3	-	TRBD2	TRBJ2-7
CATSVSGLYNEQFF	TGTGCCACCAGTGTCTCGGGACTCTACAATGAGCAGTTCTTC	TRBV24-1	-	-	TRBJ2-1
CASSFGRRKVEAFF	TGTGCCAGCAGCTTTGGCAGGAGGAAAGTGGAAGCTTTCTTT	TRBV5-6	-	-	TRBJ1-1
CASSLGGTDGYTF	TGTGCCAGCAGCCTGGGGGGTACGGATGGCTACACCTTC	TRBV6-5	-	-	TRBJ1-2
CAWRGKGGVSPLHF	TGTGCCTGGAGGGGAAAAGGGGGGGTTTCACCCCTCCACTTT	TRBV30	-	-	TRBJ1-6
CASSLAGINEQFF	TGTGCCAGCAGTCTAGCGGGAATCAATGAGCAGTTCTTC	TRBV2	-	TRBD2	TRBJ2-1
CASSRKGGETDTQYF	TGTGCCAGCAGCCGTAAAGGAGGGGAAACAGATACGCAGTATTTT	TRBV5-8	-	-	TRBJ2-3
CASSYSLPGPDGELFF	TGTGCCAGCAGTTACTCGCTCCCTGGGCCCGACGGGGAGCTGTTTTTT	TRBV6-5	-	-	TRBJ2-2
CAAGGVGGTDTQYF	TGTGCCGCGGGGGGGGTGGGGGGCACAGATACGCAGTATTTT	TRBV24-1	-	TRBD2	TRBJ2-3
CASSSGTGAQETQYF	TGTGCCAGCAGCTCCGGGACAGGCGCCCAAGAGACCCAGTACTTC	TRBV7-7	-	TRBD1	TRBJ2-5
CASSLPGSGGLGDTQYF	TGTGCCAGCAGTCTGCCAGGCAGCGGGGGGTTGGGAGATACGCAGTATTTT	TRBV28	-	TRBD2	TRBJ2-3
CASSLGGAGTRTDTQYF	TGTGCCAGCAGCTTGGGGGGAGCGGGGACCCGCACAGATACGCAGTATTTT	TRBV7-2	-	TRBD2	TRBJ2-3
CASSQREETQYF	TGTGCCAGCAGCCAGCGAGAAGAGACCCAGTACTTC	TRBV3-1/TRBV3-2	-	-	TRBJ2-5
CAWSVRGQVVGGELFF	TGTGCCTGGAGTGTTAGGGGACAGGTGGTAGGCGGGGAGCTGTTTTTT	TRBV30	few	TRBD1	TRBJ2-2
CASSLGEGTGELFF	TGCGCCAGCAGCTTGGGTGAGGGAACCGGGGAGCTGTTTTTT	TRBV5-1	-	-	TRBJ2-2
CASSFTSVGLGETQYF	TGTGCCAGCAGCTTTACTAGCGTCGGTCTAGGCGAGACCCAGTACTTC	TRBV7-2	-	TRBD2	TRBJ2-5
CASSVLTSGGYNEQFF	TGTGCCAGCAGCGTCCTGACTAGCGGGGGTTACAATGAGCAGTTCTTC	TRBV11-3	-	TRBD2	TRBJ2-1
CASSSLGGSGETQYF	TGTGCCAGCAGCTCCCTCGGGGGGTCTGGAGAGACCCAGTACTTC	TRBV5-6	-	TRBD2	TRBJ2-5